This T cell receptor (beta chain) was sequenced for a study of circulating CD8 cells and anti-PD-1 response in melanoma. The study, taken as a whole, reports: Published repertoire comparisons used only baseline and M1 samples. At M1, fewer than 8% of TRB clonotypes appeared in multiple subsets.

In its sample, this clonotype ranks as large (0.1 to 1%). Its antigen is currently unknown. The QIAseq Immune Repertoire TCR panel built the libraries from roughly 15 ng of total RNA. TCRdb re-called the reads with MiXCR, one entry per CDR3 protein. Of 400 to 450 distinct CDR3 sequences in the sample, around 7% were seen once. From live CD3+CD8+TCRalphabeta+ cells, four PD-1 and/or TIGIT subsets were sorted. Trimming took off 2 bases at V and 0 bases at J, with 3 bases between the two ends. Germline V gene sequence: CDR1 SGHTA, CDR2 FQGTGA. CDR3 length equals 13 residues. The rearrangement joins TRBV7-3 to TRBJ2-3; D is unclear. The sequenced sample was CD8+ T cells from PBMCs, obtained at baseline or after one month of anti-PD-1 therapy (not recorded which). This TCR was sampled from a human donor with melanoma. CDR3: CASSLVSTDTQYF. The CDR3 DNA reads TGTGCCAGCAGCTTAGTAAGCACAGATACGCAGTATTTT. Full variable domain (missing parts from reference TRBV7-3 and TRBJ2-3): GAGVSQTPSNKVTEKGKYVELRCDPISGHTALYWYRQSLGQGPEFLIYFQGTGAADDSGLPNDRFFAVRPEGSVSTLKIQRTERGDSAVYLCASSLVSTDTQYFGPGTRLTVL.